This TCR beta chain came from a study of response to subunit inactivated influenza vaccine. TCRdb independently ran MiXCR on the RT-PCR reads; one entry per CDR3 protein. This table has about 240,000 distinct CDR3 sequences, 9% to 15% appearing once. This clonotype was observed a few times. The germline V gene encodes CDR1 MGHRA and CDR2 YSYEKL. V was shortened by 0 bases and J by 0 bases, with 18 bases between the two germline ends. The CDR3 is 19 amino acids. This rearrangement joins TRBV4-1 to TRBJ2-1; no reliable D call. The sequenced sample was non-naive T cells sorted from PBMCs, obtained about 14 days before vaccination. This receptor was taken from a man between 45 and 60 years old who received an inactivated influenza vaccine. The CDR3, as DNA: TGCGCCAGCAGCCAAGAAGGGTTCCCGTCTGGCAGCTCCTACAATGAGCAGTTCTTC. It translates to CASSQEGFPSGSSYNEQFF.